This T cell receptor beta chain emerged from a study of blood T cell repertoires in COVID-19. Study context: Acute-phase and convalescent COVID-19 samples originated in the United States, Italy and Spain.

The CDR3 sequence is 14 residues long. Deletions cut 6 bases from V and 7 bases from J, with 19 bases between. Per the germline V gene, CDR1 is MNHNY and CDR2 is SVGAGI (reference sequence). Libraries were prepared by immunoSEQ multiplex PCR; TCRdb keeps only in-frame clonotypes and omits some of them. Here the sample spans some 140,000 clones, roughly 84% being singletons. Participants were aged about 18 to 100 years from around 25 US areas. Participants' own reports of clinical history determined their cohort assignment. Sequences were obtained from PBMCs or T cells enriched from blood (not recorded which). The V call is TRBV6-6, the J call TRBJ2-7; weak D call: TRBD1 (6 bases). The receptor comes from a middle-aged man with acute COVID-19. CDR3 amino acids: CASRPALTGSEQYF. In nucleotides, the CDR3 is TGTGCCAGCAGGCCCGCTCTAACAGGGAGTGAGCAGTACTTC.